Presented here are 3 T cell receptor beta chains from one specimen sequenced in a study of cytomegalovirus exposure and HLA in healthy donors. The primer mix had 60 Vbeta and 13 Jbeta primers. TCRdb's copy holds only in-frame clones and misses some; the assay was immunoSEQ multiplex PCR. This table holds approximately 140,000 clones, around 83% found once. Material: PBMCs. The receptors were gathered from a girl aged 2 to 10 in good health and CMV-seronegative.

This clone has only a few counts. The chain uses TRBV2 and TRBJ1-4; the match to TRBD1 covers 7 bases. Trimming at V came to 7 bases and at J to 5 bases, leaving 10 bases not matched to a gene. Germline CDR1 reads SNHLY; CDR2 reads FYNNEI. This CDR3 region has 15 residues. The CDR3 protein is CASKGQRRQNEKLFF. CDR3 DNA sequence: TGTGCCAGCAAGGGACAGAGAAGGCAAAATGAAAAACTGTTTTTT.

Here the CDR3 reads CASSSPRLAGGLEQFF. In DNA, the CDR3 is TGCGCCAGCAGCTCCCCGCGACTAGCGGGAGGGCTTGAGCAGTTCTTC. The chain recombines TRBV5-1 with TRBJ2-1, with TRBD2 matching 14 bases. Germline CDR1 reads SGHRS; CDR2 reads YFSETQ. Germline trimming cut 3 bases from V and 9 bases from J; bases unmatched to any gene: 8. The CDR3 has 16 amino acids.

This chain uses TRBV29-1 with TRBJ2-1; a possible D gene is TRBD2 (6 bases). Germline CDR1 reads SQVTM; CDR2 reads ANQGSEA. The CDR3 totals 12 residues. The V gene lost 8 bases and the J gene lost 4 bases, with 12 bases spanning the gap. The CDR3 DNA reads as TGCAGCTCGTGGGAGGTGTACAATGAGCAGTTCTTC. This translates into CSSWEVYNEQFF.